What follows describes a single T cell receptor beta chain. The trim removed 9 bases at V and 0 bases at J, leaving 10 bases unmatched. Germline lookup yields CDR1 SGHTS and CDR2 YDEGEE. This CDR3 region has 15 residues. The data were taken from a study of blood T cell repertoires in COVID-19. At the level of the study: Some COVID-19 samples were acute and others convalescent; all came from the United States, Italy and Spain. Sample material is recorded as cDNA or gDNA derived from T cells, B-cell-depleted T cells, or PBMCs.

Original processing methods: Amplification of reference gene primers was used by the study to estimate nucleated cell counts. TCRdb's copy holds only in-frame clones and misses some; the assay was immunoSEQ multiplex PCR. The DNA was the basis for D and trimming; V, J and clone size are from that table. The repertoire holds some 110,000 clones, with approximately 76% as singletons. J is TRBJ1-1 and V is TRBV5-8; TRBD1 aligns across 8 bases. The specimen was peripheral blood. The TCR sequence derives from a woman in her 70s with acute or convalescent COVID-19. CDR3 protein: CAMTGALIMNTEAFF. For the CDR3, the DNA is TGTGCCATGACAGGGGCCCTCATTATGAACACTGAAGCTTTCTTT.